This T cell receptor (beta chain) was obtained from a study of neurological immune-mediated disorders. Study-level results: The greatest degree of TCR clonal expansion was observed in HTLV-1-associated myelopathy, with the lowest in multiple sclerosis, below that of healthy controls.

Germline-derived CDR1 and CDR2 are SGHTA and FQGTGA. The CDR3 has 12 amino acids. Trimming left V 1 base short and J 9 bases short, with 7 bases between. The output of every sequencing run, over 180 million TCR-beta sequences, came from 15-18 subjects. TCRdb analysed the 5' RACE reads with MiXCR anew, one entry per CDR3 protein. The table shows roughly 61,000 distinct CDR3 sequences, with around 24% occurring only once. Noted time point: technical triplicate 2. In this sample, this clonotype turned up a few times. What it recognizes is unknown. The J gene is TRBJ2-1, the V gene TRBV7-3; D not resolved. The origin of this receptor is a man aged 60 to 69 with HTLV-1-associated myelopathy (HAM/TSP). The sequenced sample was PBMCs. CDR3 nucleotides: TGTGCCAGCAGCTTAATCGGCGGTGAGCAGTTCTTC. Its protein is CASSLIGGEQFF.